This T cell receptor (beta chain) was observed in a study of T cell clonality in common variable immunodeficiency (dated by TCRdb to 2015 to 2017). Results and caveats for the whole study, not just this receptor: CVID subjects shared fewer TCRbeta clones with each other than healthy controls did (p < 0.0001). CVID TCRbeta sequences were reported to have fewer deletions and N-nucleotide insertions and to lack highly modified clones with 13 or more V deletions. TCRbeta clonality was higher in CVID subjects than in healthy controls (t-test p = 0.018), and the increase was most characteristic of about a third of subjects. According to the authors, finding the cause of the higher clonality in CVID would require sequencing the repertoires of T cell subpopulations. Despite equal DNA input, controls averaged roughly 84,000 unique sequences per sample versus 30,000 to 40,000 in CVID samples. Correlations between repertoire features and clinical complications were limited by patient heterogeneity within the CVID cohort.

Most CVID patients and most healthy controls were of Caucasian heritage. Heparinized peripheral whole blood samples of roughly 5 to 8.5 ml were obtained from each donor. Genomic DNA from adults with common variable immune deficiency (CVID) and from healthy adult controls was the source for sequencing TCRbeta CDR3 repertoires. There were about 22 healthy adult volunteers in the control group (roughly twelve female and some ten male), ranging in age from about 20 to 75 years, with a mean age of about 32. Diluted blood was density-centrifuged over Hypaque 1077 or Ficoll-Paque to isolate peripheral blood mononuclear cells. Genomic DNA was extracted from unsorted mononuclear cells by Qiagen column purification or by a centrifugation-based method. Equivalent amounts of genomic DNA from CVID and control samples were used as sequencing input. For every sample, a 60 bp segment covering the rearranged TCRbeta CDR3 region was amplified and then sequenced. The immunoSEQ assay, a bias-corrected multiplex PCR with high-throughput sequencing, was employed for TCRbeta amplification. Turning to the authors' computational methods: Every unique nucleotide sequence counted as a clone and was annotated with V, D and J genes, copy number and frequency. Sequences were labeled productive if in frame, and non-productive if out of frame or containing stop codons. Clonality was calculated from Shannon's entropy as previously described. The predicted amino acid sequences of productive clones were used to derive mean CDR3 Kyte-Doolittle hydropathy. Hierarchical clustering of scaled V gene usage was performed with the R hclust function using Manhattan distance and complete linkage. Sharing of clones by CDR3 amino acid sequence was evaluated through resampling of 12 repertoires per group over 100 rounds. The repertoires were searched for around 70 published EBV-specific and roughly 240 published CMV-specific TCRbeta sequences. Analysis left out two CVID samples that produced under 10,000 sequences, so 40 to 45 CVID repertoires remained. Not all clones reach the TCRdb copy of this immuneACCESS table, which keeps in-frame sequences only. Checked studies attribute under half of the gap to unresolved V genes and leave the rest unexplained. From that table come the V and J calls and clone size; the DNA was used to work out D and trimming. The table notes under 30,000 clones here, none of them singletons. The ten largest clones capture about 13% of the sample.

This clone has at least ten counts. Its binding antigen is unknown. The CDR3 end lies 3 residues beyond the end of the read and is filled in from the germline J gene. A distance of 13 bases separates the germline ends of V and J, which lose 5 bases and 0 bases respectively. According to the germline V gene, CDR1 reads SGHNT and CDR2 reads YENEEA. The CDR3 spans 15 residues, from the cysteine through the phenylalanine. Only the CDR3 bases that were read are kept: 36 of them, in frame from base 1. The sample taken for sequencing was peripheral blood mononuclear cells. The TCR comes from a person aged 18 to 69 in good health. Recombination linked TRBV11-3 to TRBJ2-5; a tentative D match to TRBD2 spans 7 bases. CDR3 loop: CASSAEGGHQETQYF. The covered CDR3 bases are TGTGCCAGCAGCGCCGAGGGGGGGCACCAAGAGACC.